This TCR beta chain was captured in a study of blood T cell repertoires in COVID-19. On the study more broadly: Samples representing acute and convalescent COVID-19 were sourced from the United States, Italy and Spain.

Authors' processing steps: Nucleated cell counts were estimated from reference gene primer amplification. Measured with immunoSEQ multiplex PCR; TCRdb has only the in-frame clones, and not every one. That table gives V, J and clone size, and the DNA gave D and trimming. The sample lists about 98,000 clones, 82% seen once, with around 9.9% in the top ten. Germline V CDR1 and CDR2: SEHNR, FQNEAQ (reference sequence). The ends lost 5 bases at V and 2 bases at J; junction bases unmatched: 8. The CDR3 sequence is 15 residues long. The chain couples TRBV7-9 to TRBJ1-1; 7 positions match TRBD1. The sequenced sample consisted of peripheral blood. The sequence derives from a man between 65 and 85 years old with active or convalescent COVID-19. For the CDR3, the DNA is TGTGCCAGCAGCCCGGGGGACAGCCTAAACACTGAAGCTTTCTTT. It specifies CASSPGDSLNTEAFF.